What follows are 21 T cell receptor beta chains derived from one specimen sequenced in a study of blood T cells in healthy people across ages (dated by TCRdb to 2013 to 2016). The library came from 5' RACE. The instrument was an Illumina HiSeq 2500. A second PCR of about 7 to 12 cycles was run with a J-beta primer mix and a sample-barcoded 5' primer. TCRdb ran its own pipeline on the public reads, namely fastp trimming at Q25 and MiXCR clone calling, and kept in-frame beta chains. CDR3 protein sequences are deduplicated, and each keeps its most common genes and DNA. Counted in this sample were 850,000 to 950,000 distinct CDR3 sequences; around 30% of them appeared once. The top ten clones comprise approximately 15% of the sample. Sequenced input: blood. The receptor source for this set is a woman aged 80 or over in good health.

This clonotype was picked up many times. V usage is TRBV10-1 and J usage is TRBJ2-5; possibly TRBD2 for D (7 bases). The ends were cut back, 6 bases at V and 4 bases at J, with 18 bases in the middle. The CDR3 loop spans 15 amino acids. Looked up from germline, CDR1 is WNHNN and CDR2 is SYGVQD (reference sequence). CDR3: CASSSRGGGRETQYF. In DNA form, the CDR3 reads TGCGCCAGCAGCTCAAGAGGGGGGGGCCGAGAGACCCAGTACTTC.

In its sample, this clonotype was seen many times. V gene TRBV7-2 combines with J gene TRBJ2-4, with a tentative D call TRBD2 (6 bases). The CDR3 runs to 13 residues. Trimming removed 1 base from V and 6 bases from J, with 7 bases in between. Per the germline V gene, CDR1 is SGHTA and CDR2 is FQGNSA. For the CDR3, the DNA is TGTGCCAGCAGCTTAGTGGGGGGAAACATTCAGTACTTC. Amino acid sequence: CASSLVGGNIQYF.

This chain connects TRBV20-1 to TRBJ2-3, with 11 bases identical to TRBD2. Germline CDR1 and CDR2: DFQATT and SNEGSKA (reference sequence). This CDR3 has 15 residues. J lost 2 bases, V lost 1 base, and 2 bases had no gene match. The DNA for the CDR3 is TGCAGTGCTAGAGGGACTAGCGGGTTCACAGATACGCAGTATTTT. Translated: CSARGTSGFTDTQYF.

In this sample, this clonotype turned up a few times. CDR3 coding DNA: TGTGCCAGCAGCCCCTCCGGGACAGGGGGAATGAATCAGCCCCAGCATTTT. Its translation: CASSPSGTGGMNQPQHF. The rearrangement joins TRBV4-2 to TRBJ1-5, with 11 bases fitting TRBD1. The ends lost 4 bases at V and 4 bases at J; junction bases unmatched: 9. CDR1 is LGHNA and CDR2 is YNFKEQ in the germline V gene. The CDR3 has 17 amino acids.

This clonotype occurred a few times. The rearrangement joins TRBV15 to TRBJ2-7; no clear D. V was cut by 1 base and J by 2 bases, with 3 bases left in between. The germline CDR1 and CDR2 sequences are LNHNV and YYDKDF (reference sequence). This CDR3 has 12 amino acids. The CDR3 DNA follows: TGTGCCACCAGCAGAGGCCCCTACGAGCAGTACTTC. Protein sequence: CATSRGPYEQYF.

DNA of the CDR3: TGTGCCAGCAGCTTAGCGCCGGCGGGTAACACAGATACGCAGTATTTT. It yields the protein CASSLAPAGNTDTQYF. V usage is TRBV7-2 and J usage is TRBJ2-3, with D perhaps matching TRBD2 (5 bases). Deletions cut 0 bases from V and 2 bases from J, with 12 bases between. The CDR3 spans 16 residues. Per germline, CDR1 SGHTA and CDR2 FQGNSA. Variable domain in full (rest from reference TRBV7-2 and TRBJ2-3): GAGVSQSPSNKVTEKGKDVELRCDPISGHTALYWYRQSLGQGLEFLIYFQGNSAPDKSGLPSDRFSAERTGGSVSTLTIQRTQQEDSAVYLCASSLAPAGNTDTQYFGPGTRLTVL.

This clonotype appeared many times. CDR3 residues: CASSGGSGSPYEQYF. CDR3 coding DNA: TGTGCCAGCAGCGGAGGATCGGGGTCCCCCTACGAGCAGTACTTC. V and J are TRBV6-6 and TRBJ2-7; a weak D match, TRBD2 (5 bases). Trimming took off 6 bases at V and 2 bases at J, with 17 bases between the two ends. The CDR3 has 15 amino acids. The germline CDR1 and CDR2 sequences are MNHNY and SVGAGI (reference sequence).

J is TRBJ2-6 and V is TRBV4-3; either TRBD1 or TRBD2 may fit D (5 bases each). V shed 1 base and J shed 0 bases, with 10 bases lying between them. CDR1 and CDR2 from the germline V gene are LGHNA and YSLEER. This CDR3 is built from 17 residues. The CDR3: CASSQVGTASGANVLTF. The CDR3 DNA sequence: TGCGCCAGCAGCCAAGTAGGGACGGCCTCTGGGGCCAACGTCCTGACTTTC.

Concerning this clonotype: This may arise from a read error, as a much more abundant clone is one base away. This is likely a read error, given that the CDR3 carries no conserved phenylalanine or tryptophan at its end. The chain employs TRBV6-1 and TRBJ1-1, with D uncertain. This CDR3 comprises 12 residues. The V gene's germline CDR1 is MNHNS and CDR2 SASEGT. Trimming pared 1 base from V and 11 bases from J, leaving 11 bases between. CDR3 in amino acids: CASSEGSQEAFV. The CDR3, as DNA: TGTGCCAGCAGTGAAGGATCTCAGGAGGCTTTCGTT.

This chain links TRBV19 with TRBJ2-6; D may be TRBD2 (6 bases). The germline V gene encodes CDR1 LNHDA and CDR2 SQIVND (reference sequence). CDR3 size: 14 residues. Trimming removed 6 bases at V and 2 bases at J, with 8 bases between. The CDR3 spells CASRSGAGANVLTF. The CDR3 DNA reads TGTGCCAGTAGATCGGGGGCTGGGGCCAACGTCCTGACTTTC.

This clonotype turned up a few times. A much larger clone is a single base away; this may be a read error. This chain connects TRBV7-2 to TRBJ1-6, with D possibly being TRBD1 (5 bases). Germline CDR1 SGHTA, CDR2 FQGNSA. The CDR3 consists of 16 residues. The ends were cut back, 4 bases at V and 8 bases at J, with 18 bases in the middle. The CDR3 DNA sequence: TGTGCCAGCAGCTCGGTAGCAGGGAAGGTGGATTCACCCCTCCACTTT. Protein: CASSSVAGKVDSPLHF.

In its sample, this clonotype was seen a few times. This may stem from a read error, because a much larger clone lies one nucleotide away. The chain couples TRBV10-3 to TRBJ2-7; 7 nucleotides match TRBD1. V dropped 6 bases and J dropped 5; count of bases not matched to a gene: 10. Germline V gene data show CDR1 as ENHRY and CDR2 as SYGVKD. There are 14 residues in the CDR3. Here the CDR3 reads CAISFQGDENEQYF. The CDR3 nucleotides read TGTGCCATCAGCTTCCAGGGGGACGAAAACGAGCAGTACTTC.

The CDR3 spells CTSSGGTGRGYGYTF. CDR3 DNA: TGTACCAGCAGCGGCGGGACAGGGAGGGGCTATGGCTACACCTTC. The chain is built from TRBV7-2 and TRBJ1-2; 9 nucleotides align to TRBD1. The length of the CDR3 is 15 residues. Trimming took 5 bases from V and 4 from J; bases not matched to a gene: 8. In germline, CDR1 is SGHTA, CDR2 FQGNSA.

On this clonotype itself: Since a much larger clone is just one base distant, this may be a read error. The rearrangement joins TRBV20-1 to TRBJ2-7; TRBD2 matches 7 bases. Germline CDR1 reads DFQATT; CDR2 reads SNEGSKA (reference sequence). The length of the CDR3 is 12 residues. The CDR3 protein is CGASSLAATQYF. CDR3 DNA: TGCGGTGCTAGTTCCCTAGCGGCCACCCAGTACTTC.

This clonotype counts as medium-sized. The chain uses TRBV12-3 or TRBV12-4 and TRBJ2-1, with 9 bases lining up with TRBD1. CDR3 length: 15 residues. J lost 8 bases, V lost 6 bases, and 11 bases had no gene match. The CDR3 sequence is CASRSGQGFIDEQFF. CDR3 bases: TGTGCCAGCAGATCTGGACAGGGGTTTATCGATGAGCAGTTCTTC.

This clonotype was found many times. CDR3 sequence reads: CASSSRTGGGNEQYF. The CDR3 DNA is TGCGCCAGCAGCTCCCGGACAGGGGGAGGAAACGAGCAGTACTTC. This chain links TRBV5-1 with TRBJ2-7; TRBD1 agrees at 10 bases. The CDR3 extends over 15 amino acids. Germline CDR1 reads SGHRS; CDR2 reads YFSETQ. The ends lost 3 bases at V and 5 bases at J; junction bases unmatched: 8.

With regard to this clonotype: At one end the junction does not follow the germline gene, possibly because of a read error. CDR3 DNA sequence: TGTGCCGGCAGCCAAGGGGGGGGGCCAGGGGTATTAGAGACCCAGTACTTC. Amino acid sequence: CAGSQGGGPGVLETQYF. The chain carries TRBV3-1 and TRBJ2-5; D possibly corresponds to TRBD2 (7 bases). The germline V gene has CDR1 LGHDT and CDR2 YNNKEL (reference sequence). The CDR3 runs to 17 residues.

The chain combines TRBV6-2 or TRBV6-3 with TRBJ2-3, with D perhaps TRBD1 or TRBD2 (5 bases each). Trimming cost V 4 bases and J 3 bases, with 20 bases left between them. The CDR3 is 17 residues long. Germline CDR1 MNHEY, CDR2 SVGEGT. CDR3 DNA sequence: TGTGCCAGCAGTTTGGCGGAGGTGTTTGGGGCGACAGATACGCAGTATTTT. This sequence encodes CASSLAEVFGATDTQYF.

This chain links TRBV5-5 with TRBJ1-1, with D hard to call. V was cut by 3 bases and J by 7 bases, with 10 bases left in between. There are 12 residues in the CDR3. Germline V gene data show CDR1 as SGHKS and CDR2 as YYEKEE (reference sequence). For the CDR3, the DNA is TGTGCCAGCAGCTACGGGAACTATGAAGCTTTCTTT. As protein: CASSYGNYEAFF.

Details on this clonotype: The junction departs from the called germline gene at one end, perhaps through a read error. The chain couples TRBV27 to TRBJ1-1; 7 positions match TRBD1. This CDR3 is 15 amino acids long. Germline CDR1 is MNHEY and CDR2 is SMNVEV (reference sequence). The CDR3 protein is CASSSSQTGYSEAFF. The CDR3 DNA sequence: TGCGCCAGCAGCTCCTCCCAGACAGGGTACAGTGAAGCTTTCTTT.

This clonotype came up many times. The V and J genes are TRBV5-1 and TRBJ2-5; D is ambiguous. From germline, CDR1 is SGHRS and CDR2 YFSETQ. V was pared by 2 bases and J by 2 bases, with 13 bases between. This CDR3 has 15 residues. CDR3 in amino acids: CASSFGLLDQETQYF. DNA for the CDR3: TGCGCCAGCAGCTTTGGGCTATTAGATCAAGAGACCCAGTACTTC.